In this sample, the clone carrying this T cell receptor (beta chain) turned up a few times. Its antigen is currently unknown. These data belong to a study of T-cell memory formation after mild COVID-19. Study context: Clusters were largely donor specific.

TCRdb called the 5' RACE reads again in MiXCR, with one record for every CDR3 protein. This sample carries some 120,000 distinct CDR3 sequences, approximately 15% of them seen once, and the ten largest clones take roughly 5.2%. This CDR3 is 12 amino acids long. V gave up 8 bases and J gave up 6 bases, with 12 bases separating them. Germline lookup yields CDR1 SGHVS and CDR2 FQNEAQ. Study-level findings and limits: Some SARS-CoV-2-responding clones were already detected in memory before infection. SARS-CoV-2 specificity of second-wave clones peaking day 37 was unconfirmed. Later expanders leaned CD4+, whereas day 15 to 85 contracting clones were balanced CD4/CD8.

The specimen sequenced was PBMCs or a T cell subset sorted from them (not recorded which). The TCR was taken from a man between 18 and 35 years old who had mild COVID-19 (a few samples of this study predate the infection). Cell type and time point are not known. The V call is TRBV7-8, the J call TRBJ2-3; TRBD2 is a possible D gene (6 bases). The CDR3 spells CASAGTRDTQYF. CDR3 DNA sequence: TGTGCCAGCGCGGGGACTCGGGATACGCAGTATTTT.